Detailed here is one T cell receptor beta chain. Its specific antigen is unknown. Base-call qualities are not available, and no considerably larger clone is one nucleotide away. Looking up the germline V gene (reference sequence) yields CDR1 LGHDT and CDR2 YNNKEL. Taken from cysteine to phenylalanine, the CDR3 has 19 residues. CDR3 DNA is the only sequence kept; it has 57 bases, read in frame from the first base. For this chain, trimming is 4 bases at the V end and 1 base at the J end, and the number of junction bases without a gene match is 14. The study was a case-control design nested within a healthcare worker cohort in London, UK, with weekly nasopharyngeal swab PCR tests and blood sampling. Healthcare workers were enrolled in the week of the UK lockdown, from 23 to 31 March 2020, and were followed every week for up to roughly 15 weeks. Library preparation employed 5' RACE. The sequencer was a NextSeq 500. In the TCR library protocol, unique molecular identifiers were attached to individual cDNA molecules to correct for PCR bias and sequencing error. Both TCR alpha and beta chains were sequenced, and tight co-correlation was observed between alpha and beta sequence abundances in each sample. The paper's data handling went like this. Decombinator V4 was used to perform V gene, J gene and CDR3 annotation of TCR sequences. TCRs were defined as expanded if a significant change between any two time points was detected under a Poisson model with p below 0.0001. Abundances of TCRs were expressed as counts per million after normalisation to the total number of TCRs sequenced in each sample. MAIT TCRs were defined by TRAV1-2 paired with TRAJ12, TRAJ20 or TRAJ33, and iNKT TCRs by TRAV10 paired with TRAJ18. VDJdb, accessed on 1 November 2021, was searched for TCRs annotated for CMV, EBV and SARS-CoV-2, and TCRs annotated for more than one antigen were excluded. TCRdb trimmed public reads at Q25 via fastp, called clones via MiXCR and kept in-frame beta chains. Each entry is one CDR3 protein sequence, shown with its most common DNA and genes. The V and J calls and clone size are TCRdb's, not the authors'. Within this sample are about 55,000 distinct CDR3 sequences, with around 14% of them counted one time only. The ten largest clones capture roughly 10% of the sample.

The sample belongs to a study of early T cells in non-severe SARS-CoV-2 infection (TCRdb year 2021). General notes on the study: TCR sequencing used bulk RNA from unsorted whole blood, so alpha and beta chains could not be paired.

The paper's findings and limits, for the study overall: VDJdb matching was skewed toward anti-spike CD8 responses, so virus-specific expansions were likely underestimated and private and CD4 specificities were missed.

The chain uses TRBV3-1 and TRBJ2-1, and TRBD1 aligns with 9 junction nucleotides. Sequencing was performed on whole blood, taken at baseline. This clonotype was obtained from an adult who was a healthcare worker with PCR-confirmed SARS-CoV-2 infection or an uninfected control (not recorded which). The base sequence is TGTGCCAGCAGCCCTTTAGGACAGGGGATAGGGAGGTCCTACAATGAGCAGTTCTTC. It specifies CASSPLGQGIGRSYNEQFF.